This is a list of T cell receptor beta chains from one sample in a study of glioma-infiltrating T cells. TCRdb processed the multiplex PCR reads anew with MiXCR; each CDR3 protein has one entry. The sample lists around 140,000 distinct CDR3 sequences, around 40% seen once, with over 15% in the top ten. Sequencing was carried out using glioma tissue, nonneoplastic brain tissue, or PBMCs (not recorded which). The source of these receptors is a human donor with low-grade glioma or glioblastoma, undergoing nonglioma brain surgery, or in good health (not recorded which). The CDR3 runs from the conserved cysteine through the conserved F or W. Size tells how often a clone was seen (once, few, many) or the class of an expanded clone, and some rows leave it out.

size | V | CDR3
- | TRBV20-1 | CSAGRTLQHF
- | TRBV27 | CASSPRGTGNTEAFF
few | TRBV20-1 | CSARDLRVNTEAFF
many | TRBV6-1 | CASSLQGSYNEQFF
- | TRBV20-1 | CSALDGLNLNQPQHF
few | TRBV6-2/TRBV6-3 | CASSYPVTDRASQPQHF
- | TRBV7-8 | CASSLVIQGKFF
- | TRBV4-2 | CASSLYEKLFF
- | TRBV4-1 | CASSQSGYNEQFF
few | TRBV27 | CASSFNGYNEQFF
few | TRBV18 | CASSPSGANYGYTF